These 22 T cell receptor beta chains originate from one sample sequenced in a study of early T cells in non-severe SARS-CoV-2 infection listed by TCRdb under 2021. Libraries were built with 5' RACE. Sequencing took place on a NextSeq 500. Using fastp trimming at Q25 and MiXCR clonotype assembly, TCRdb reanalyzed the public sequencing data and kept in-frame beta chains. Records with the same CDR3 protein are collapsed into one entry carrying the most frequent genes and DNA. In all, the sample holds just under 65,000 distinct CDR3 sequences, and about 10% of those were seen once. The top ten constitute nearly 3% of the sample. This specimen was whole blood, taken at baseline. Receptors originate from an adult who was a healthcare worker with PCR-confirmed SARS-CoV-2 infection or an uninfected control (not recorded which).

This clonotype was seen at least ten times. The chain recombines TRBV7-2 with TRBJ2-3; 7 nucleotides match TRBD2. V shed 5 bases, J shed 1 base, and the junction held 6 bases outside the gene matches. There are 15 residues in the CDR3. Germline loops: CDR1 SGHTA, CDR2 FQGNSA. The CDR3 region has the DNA TGTGCCAGCAGCATCCAGGGAGGGCGCACAGATACGCAGTATTTT. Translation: CASSIQGGRTDTQYF.

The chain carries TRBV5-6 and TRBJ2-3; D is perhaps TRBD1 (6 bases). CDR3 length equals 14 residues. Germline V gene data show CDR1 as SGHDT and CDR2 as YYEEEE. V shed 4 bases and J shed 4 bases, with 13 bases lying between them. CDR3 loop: CASSIQGSADTQYF. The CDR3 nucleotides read TGTGCCAGCAGCATACAGGGAAGCGCAGATACGCAGTATTTT.

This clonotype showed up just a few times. CDR3 region: CASSMGLAGDNEQFF. In nucleotides, the CDR3 is TGTGCCAGCAGCATGGGCCTAGCGGGGGACAATGAGCAGTTCTTC. V is TRBV11-2 and J is TRBJ2-1; 10 bases are a match to TRBD2. The V gene's germline CDR1 is SGHAT and CDR2 FQNNGV. V was pared by 5 bases and J by 5 bases, with 6 bases of the junction left unmatched. CDR3 length: 15 residues.

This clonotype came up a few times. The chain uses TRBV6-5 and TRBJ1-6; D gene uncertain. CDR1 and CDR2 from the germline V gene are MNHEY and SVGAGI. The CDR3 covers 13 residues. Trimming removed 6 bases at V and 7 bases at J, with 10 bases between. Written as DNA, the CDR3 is TGTGCCAGCAGGCCGGACCCGAATTCACCCCTCCACTTT. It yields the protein CASRPDPNSPLHF.

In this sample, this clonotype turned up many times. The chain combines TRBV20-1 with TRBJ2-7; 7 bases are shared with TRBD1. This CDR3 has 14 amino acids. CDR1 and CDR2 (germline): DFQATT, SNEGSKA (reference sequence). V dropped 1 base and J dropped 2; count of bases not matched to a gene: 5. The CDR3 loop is CSARAGQVPYEQYF. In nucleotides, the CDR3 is TGCAGTGCTAGAGCTGGACAGGTGCCCTACGAGCAGTACTTC.

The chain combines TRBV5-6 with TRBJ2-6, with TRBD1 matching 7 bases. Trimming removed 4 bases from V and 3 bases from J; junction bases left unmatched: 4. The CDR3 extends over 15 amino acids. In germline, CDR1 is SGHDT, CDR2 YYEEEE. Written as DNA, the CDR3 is TGTGCCAGCAGCCCGACAGGGCTTGGGGCCAACGTCCTGACTTTC. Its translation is CASSPTGLGANVLTF.

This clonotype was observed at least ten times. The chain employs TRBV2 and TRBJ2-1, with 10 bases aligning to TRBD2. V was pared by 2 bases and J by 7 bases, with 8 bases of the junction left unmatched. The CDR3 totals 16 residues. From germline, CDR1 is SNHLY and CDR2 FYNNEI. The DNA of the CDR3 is TGTGCCAGCAGTGAAACTCTTAGCGGGGGGCTAAATGAGCAGTTCTTC. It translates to CASSETLSGGLNEQFF.

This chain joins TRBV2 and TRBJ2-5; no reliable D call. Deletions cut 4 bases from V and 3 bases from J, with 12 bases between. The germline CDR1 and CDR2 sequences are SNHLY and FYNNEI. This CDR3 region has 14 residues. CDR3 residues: CASSVVIPEETQYF. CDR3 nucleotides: TGTGCCAGCAGTGTAGTGATTCCCGAAGAGACCCAGTACTTC.

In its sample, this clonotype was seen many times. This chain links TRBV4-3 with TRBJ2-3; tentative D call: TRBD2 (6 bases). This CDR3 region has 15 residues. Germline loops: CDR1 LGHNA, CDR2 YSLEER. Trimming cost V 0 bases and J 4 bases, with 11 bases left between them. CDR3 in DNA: TGCGCCAGCAGCCAAGACAGGCTAGCGTCAGATACGCAGTATTTT. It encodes CASSQDRLASDTQYF.

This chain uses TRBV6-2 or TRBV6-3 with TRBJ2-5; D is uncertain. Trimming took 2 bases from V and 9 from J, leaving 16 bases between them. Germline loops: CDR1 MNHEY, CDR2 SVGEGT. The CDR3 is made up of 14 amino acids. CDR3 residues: CASSYGTGSSAQYF. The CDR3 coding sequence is TGTGCCAGCAGTTACGGAACGGGTAGCTCGGCCCAGTACTTC.

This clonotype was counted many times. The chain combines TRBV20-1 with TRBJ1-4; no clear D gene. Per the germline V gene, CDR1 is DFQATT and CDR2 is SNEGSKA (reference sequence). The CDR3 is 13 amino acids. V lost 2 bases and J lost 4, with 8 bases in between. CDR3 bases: TGCAGTGCTAGATGGCAGCGTAATGAAAAACTGTTTTTT. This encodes CSARWQRNEKLFF.

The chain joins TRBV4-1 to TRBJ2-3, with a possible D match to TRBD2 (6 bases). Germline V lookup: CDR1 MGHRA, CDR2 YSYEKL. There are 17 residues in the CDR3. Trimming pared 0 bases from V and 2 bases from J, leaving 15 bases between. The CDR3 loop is CASSQDGNSGSTDTQYF. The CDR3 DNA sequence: TGCGCCAGCAGCCAAGATGGTAATAGCGGCTCCACAGATACGCAGTATTTT.

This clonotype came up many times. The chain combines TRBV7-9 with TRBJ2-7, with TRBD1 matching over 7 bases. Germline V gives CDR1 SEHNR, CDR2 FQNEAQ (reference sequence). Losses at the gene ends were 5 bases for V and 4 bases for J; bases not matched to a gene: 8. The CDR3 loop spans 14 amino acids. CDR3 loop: CASSDNRDSYEQYF. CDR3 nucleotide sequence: TGTGCCAGCAGCGATAACCGGGACAGTTACGAGCAGTACTTC.

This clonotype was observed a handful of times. This chain's CDR3 is CASSMARAATEAFF. In DNA form, the CDR3 reads TGTGCCAGTAGTATGGCCAGGGCGGCTACTGAAGCTTTCTTT. The chain carries TRBV19 and TRBJ1-1, with D possibly TRBD1 on 5 matching bases. The CDR3 is 14 residues long. Per germline, CDR1 LNHDA and CDR2 SQIVND (reference sequence). V lost 3 bases to trimming and J lost 5 bases, with 13 bases between them.

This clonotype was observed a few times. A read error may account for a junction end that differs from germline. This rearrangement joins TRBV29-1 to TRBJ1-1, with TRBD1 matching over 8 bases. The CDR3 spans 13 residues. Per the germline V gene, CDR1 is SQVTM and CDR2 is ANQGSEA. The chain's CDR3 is CSAEKSGGTEAFF. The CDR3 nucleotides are TGCAGCGCTGAAAAATCAGGGGGCACTGAGGCTTTCTTT.

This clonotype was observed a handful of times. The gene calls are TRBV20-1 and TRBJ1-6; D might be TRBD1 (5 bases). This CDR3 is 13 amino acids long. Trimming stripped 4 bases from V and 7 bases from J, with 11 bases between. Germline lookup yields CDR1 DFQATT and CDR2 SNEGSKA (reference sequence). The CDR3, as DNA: TGCAGTGCTAACCTAGGGGAGAATTCACCCCTCCACTTT. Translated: CSANLGENSPLHF.

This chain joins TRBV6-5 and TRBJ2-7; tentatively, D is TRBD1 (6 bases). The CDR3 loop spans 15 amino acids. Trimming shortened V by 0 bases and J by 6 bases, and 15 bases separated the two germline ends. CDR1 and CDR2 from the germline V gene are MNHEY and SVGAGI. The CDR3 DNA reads TGTGCCAGCAGTTACTCGTCAGGGGAGTTGGGCGAGCAGTACTTC. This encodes CASSYSSGELGEQYF.

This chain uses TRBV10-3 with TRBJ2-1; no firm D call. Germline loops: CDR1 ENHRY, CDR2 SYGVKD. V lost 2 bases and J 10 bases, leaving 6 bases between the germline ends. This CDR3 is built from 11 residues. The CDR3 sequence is CAISEGREQFF. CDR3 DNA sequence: TGTGCCATCAGTGAGGGGCGGGAGCAGTTCTTC.

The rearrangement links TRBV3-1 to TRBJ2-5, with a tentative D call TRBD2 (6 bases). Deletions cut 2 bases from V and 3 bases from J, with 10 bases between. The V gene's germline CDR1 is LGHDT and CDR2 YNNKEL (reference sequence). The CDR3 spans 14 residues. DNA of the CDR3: TGTGCCAGCAGCCAACCCGGGACTGAAGAGACCCAGTACTTC. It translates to CASSQPGTEETQYF.

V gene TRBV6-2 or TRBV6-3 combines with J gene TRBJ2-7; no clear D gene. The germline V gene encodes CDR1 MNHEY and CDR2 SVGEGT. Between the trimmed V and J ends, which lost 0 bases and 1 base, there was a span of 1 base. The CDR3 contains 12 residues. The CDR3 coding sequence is TGTGCCAGCAGTTACTCTTCCTACGAGCAGTACTTC. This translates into CASSYSSYEQYF.

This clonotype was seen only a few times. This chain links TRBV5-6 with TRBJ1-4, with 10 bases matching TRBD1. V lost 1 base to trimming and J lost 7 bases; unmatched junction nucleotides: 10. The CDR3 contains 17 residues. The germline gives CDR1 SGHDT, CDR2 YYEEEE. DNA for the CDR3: TGTGCCAGCAGCTTGTTTCTCGACAGGGGGCGATTTGAAAAACTGTTTTTT. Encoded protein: CASSLFLDRGRFEKLFF.

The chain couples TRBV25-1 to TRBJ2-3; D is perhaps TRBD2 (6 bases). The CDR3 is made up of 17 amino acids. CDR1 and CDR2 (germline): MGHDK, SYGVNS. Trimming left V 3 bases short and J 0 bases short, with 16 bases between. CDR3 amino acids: CASSERAGSSSTDTQYF. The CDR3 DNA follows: TGTGCCAGCAGTGAGCGGGCGGGGTCCTCGAGCACAGATACGCAGTATTTT.